Sequencing of this TCR beta chain was carried out in a study of T-cell reconstitution after alpha-beta-depleted transplantation in children. This clonotype was counted many times. With 1 base removed from V and 4 bases from J, the gap between germline ends came to 7 bases. CDR1 SGHTA and CDR2 FQGNSA come from the germline V gene. The CDR3 covers 13 residues. During its preparation, the TCRbeta library received unique molecular identifiers. Using its own MiXCR run on the PCR reads, TCRdb lists one record per CDR3 protein. The sample yields 70,000 to 95,000 distinct CDR3 sequences, 12% seen once. This clonotype was obtained from a human donor who donated a stem cell graft to a child with inherited bone marrow failure. The rearrangement links TRBV7-2 to TRBJ2-5, with D unclear. This material consisted of PBMCs from the stem cell graft donor, taken from the stem cell graft. DNA for the CDR3: TGTGCCAGCAGCTTAGACTTGGGAGAGACCCAGTACTTC. Its protein is CASSLDLGETQYF.